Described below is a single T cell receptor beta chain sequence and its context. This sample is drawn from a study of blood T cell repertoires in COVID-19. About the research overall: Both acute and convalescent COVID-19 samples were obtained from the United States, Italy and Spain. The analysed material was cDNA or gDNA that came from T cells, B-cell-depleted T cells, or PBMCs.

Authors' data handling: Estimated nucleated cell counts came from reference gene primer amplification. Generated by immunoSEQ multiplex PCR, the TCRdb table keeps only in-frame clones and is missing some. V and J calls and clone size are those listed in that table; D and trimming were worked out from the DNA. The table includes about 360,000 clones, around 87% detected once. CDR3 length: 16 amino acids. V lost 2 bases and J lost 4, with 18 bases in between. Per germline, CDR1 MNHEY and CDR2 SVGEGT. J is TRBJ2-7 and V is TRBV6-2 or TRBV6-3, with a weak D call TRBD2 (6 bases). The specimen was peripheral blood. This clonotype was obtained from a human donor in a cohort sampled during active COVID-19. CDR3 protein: CASSYPRGYWSYEQYF. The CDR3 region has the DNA TGTGCCAGCAGTTACCCGCGGGGCTACTGGAGTTACGAGCAGTACTTC.